Sequencing of this TCR beta chain was carried out in a study of post-analysis software for immune sequencing data. In the study overall: The courses of disease that were included comprised relapsing-remitting, secondary progressive and progressive-relapsing multiple sclerosis.

Every TCR beta cDNA library bore unique molecular identifiers. MiXCR was run by TCRdb on the PCR reads, yielding one entry per CDR3 protein. Among around 160,000 distinct CDR3 sequences, under 40% were seen once, and the ten largest hold under 30%. Germline V gene lookup returns CDR1 SQVTM and CDR2 ANQGSEA. V was clipped by 8 bases and J by 7 bases; unmatched bases: 13. This CDR3 has 14 residues. This clonotype was seen only a few times. The antigen is unknown. Findings and caveats of the study: Comparison of patients with controls showed five TRBV segments more frequent in patients, TRBV5-6, TRBV5-1 and TRBV20-1 among them. Patients with multiple sclerosis recorded significantly lower normalized Chao1 diversity than controls, the study found.

This material consisted of blood, taken after autologous hematopoietic stem cell transplantation. This chain connects TRBV29-1 to TRBJ2-1, with TRBD2 identical over 8 bases. The sequence was collected from a girl aged 5-17 years with multiple sclerosis. The CDR3 protein is CSCKGGRLENEQFF. DNA of the CDR3: TGCAGCTGCAAGGGCGGGAGGCTGGAGAATGAGCAGTTCTTC.